The 22 T cell receptor beta chains listed next were all sequenced from one sample in a study of blood T cell repertoires in COVID-19. The data were produced by immunoSEQ multiplex PCR, yet TCRdb's version contains in-frame clones alone and is incomplete. The table includes about 80,000 clones, just under 80% detected once. Sequencing was carried out using peripheral blood. These receptors were collected from a man aged 60-69 years with COVID-19, enrolled during active disease.

This clone was seen a few times. The V and J genes are TRBV3-1 (or the pseudogene TRBV3-2) and TRBJ2-7; D ambiguous. V lost 0 bases and J 0 bases, leaving 6 bases between the germline ends. From germline, CDR1 is LGHDT and CDR2 YNNKEL (reference sequence). This CDR3 comprises 14 residues. CDR3 DNA: TGTGCCAGCAGCCAAGATCACGGCTCCTACGAGCAGTACTTC. Its translation: CASSQDHGSYEQYF.

CDR3: CASSSVPGNTIYF. The CDR3, as DNA: TGTGCCAGCAGTTCAGTCCCTGGAAACACCATATATTTT. This chain links TRBV12-3 or TRBV12-4 with TRBJ1-3; no reliable D call. V lost 4 bases and J 2 bases, leaving 6 bases between the germline ends. This CDR3 is built from 13 residues.

The J gene is TRBJ1-2, the V gene TRBV11-2; D is perhaps TRBD1 (6 bases). CDR3 length: 16 residues. Germline values: CDR1 SGHAT, CDR2 FQNNGV. Deletions cut 7 bases from V and 9 bases from J, with 27 bases between. The CDR3 DNA follows: TGTGCCAGCAAATTAGCCCCGGGACAAAGCTTGAGGAGCTACACCTTC. It specifies CASKLAPGQSLRSYTF.

The chain combines TRBV9 with TRBJ2-2; TRBD2 aligns across 9 bases. Trimming cost V 7 bases and J 6 bases; bases outside gene matches: 7. Germline CDR1 reads SGDLS; CDR2 reads YYNGEE. The CDR3 has 14 amino acids. This CDR3 reads CASAAGGFSGELFF. The CDR3 DNA follows: TGTGCCAGCGCAGCGGGGGGATTCTCCGGGGAGCTGTTTTTT.

CDR3 protein: CASSLGGSTSYGYTF. CDR3 coding DNA: TGCGCCAGCAGCTTAGGGGGTAGCACTAGCTATGGCTACACCTTC. The chain couples TRBV5-1 to TRBJ1-2; perhaps TRBD1 as D (6 bases). The germline V and J ends were trimmed by 2 bases and 4 bases, with 15 bases remaining between them. The CDR3 has 15 amino acids. The germline V gene encodes CDR1 SGHRS and CDR2 YFSETQ. The full variable domain, rest sourced from reference TRBV5-1 and TRBJ1-2, is KAGVTQTPRYLIKTRGQQVTLSCSPISGHRSVSWYQQTPGQGLQFLFEYFSETQRNKGNFPGRFSGRQFSNSRSEMNVSTLELGDSALYLCASSLGGSTSYGYTFGSGTRLTVV.

The V gene is TRBV19, the J gene TRBJ1-6; TRBD1 agrees at 8 bases. The V gene's germline CDR1 is LNHDA and CDR2 SQIVND (reference sequence). Trimming removed 3 bases from V and 6 bases from J; junction bases left unmatched: 1. The CDR3 loop spans 14 amino acids. The CDR3, as DNA: TGTGCCAGTAGTATGGGACAGGTTAATTCACCCCTCCACTTT. Its translation is CASSMGQVNSPLHF.

The chain is built from TRBV7-6 and TRBJ2-5; weak D call: TRBD2 (6 bases). Between the trimmed V and J ends, which lost 0 bases and 1 base, there was a span of 6 bases. This CDR3 spans 14 amino acids. Germline lookup yields CDR1 SGHVS and CDR2 FNYEAQ. The CDR3 region is CASSLASGQETQYF. As DNA, the CDR3 is TGTGCCAGCAGCTTAGCTAGCGGCCAAGAGACCCAGTACTTC.

The chain recombines TRBV2 with TRBJ1-3, with 7 nucleotides matching TRBD1. The germline CDR1 and CDR2 sequences are SNHLY and FYNNEI. The CDR3 is made up of 14 amino acids. Trimming cost V 3 bases and J 4 bases; bases outside gene matches: 3. The CDR3 here is CASSDRQGGNTIYF. DNA for the CDR3: TGTGCCAGCAGTGATCGACAGGGCGGAAACACCATATATTTT. Full variable domain (outside the CDR3, taken from reference TRBV2 and TRBJ1-3): EPEVTQTPSHQVTQMGQEVILRCVPISNHLYFYWYRQILGQKVEFLVSFYNNEISEKSEIFDDQFSVERPDGSNFTLKIRSTKLEDSAMYFCASSDRQGGNTIYFGEGSWLTVV.

This chain uses TRBV7-6 with TRBJ2-3, with D perhaps TRBD1 (5 bases). Trimming shortened V by 7 bases and J by 1 base, and 9 bases separated the two germline ends. CDR3 length equals 13 residues. Germline CDR1 SGHVS, CDR2 FNYEAQ. The chain's CDR3 is CASTKGRTDTQYF. CDR3 nucleotides: TGTGCCAGCACTAAGGGGCGCACAGATACGCAGTATTTT.

The chain links TRBV11-2 to TRBJ2-1; D is unresolved. The CDR3 runs 14 residues. Germline V gene sequence: CDR1 SGHAT, CDR2 FQNNGV. V shed 2 bases and J shed 3 bases, with 8 bases lying between them. The DNA for the CDR3 is TGTGCCAGCAGCTTACAGATGAACTACAATGAGCAGTTCTTC. Its protein is CASSLQMNYNEQFF.

V and J are TRBV5-6 and TRBJ1-2; D gene unclear. CDR3 size: 16 residues. Trimming pared 5 bases from V and 4 bases from J, leaving 21 bases between. Germline loops: CDR1 SGHDT, CDR2 YYEEEE. CDR3 in DNA: TGTGCCAGCAGTTTGAGAGCGACGGACGGACTCTATGGCTACACCTTC. It yields the protein CASSLRATDGLYGYTF.

The chain uses TRBV7-3 and TRBJ2-1; 11 bases map to TRBD2. CDR1 is SGHTA, CDR2 FQGTGA, per germline. V trimming: 4 bases; J trimming: 7 bases; junction bases outside the gene matches: 9. The CDR3 is 16 residues long. The CDR3 coding sequence is TGTGCCAGCAGCTACTCCGGGACTAGCGGTTTGAATGAGCAGTTCTTC. Amino acid sequence: CASSYSGTSGLNEQFF.

This chain joins TRBV6-5 and TRBJ1-2; D may be TRBD1 (5 bases). The CDR3 spans 15 residues. V lost 7 bases to trimming and J lost 1 base, with 16 bases between them. The germline CDR1 and CDR2 sequences are MNHEY and SVGAGI. CDR3 amino acids: CASIRRGELNYGYTF. CDR3 sequence (DNA): TGTGCCAGCATCAGGCGGGGGGAACTTAACTATGGCTACACCTTC.

This clone was counted a few times. The chain employs TRBV5-4 and TRBJ1-1, with 10 bases matching TRBD1. After removal of 7 bases from V and 4 bases from J, the junction contained 7 bases not matched to a gene. Germline assignment: CDR1 SGHNT and CDR2 YYREEE (reference sequence). This CDR3 has 14 residues. CDR3 in amino acids: CASQTGGWGTEAFF. The CDR3 coding sequence is TGTGCCAGCCAGACAGGGGGCTGGGGCACTGAAGCTTTCTTT.

The chain recombines TRBV6-5 with TRBJ2-7; 10 nucleotides match TRBD1. J lost 3 bases, V lost 6 bases, and 5 bases had no gene match. The CDR3 length is 14 residues. Germline V lookup: CDR1 MNHEY, CDR2 SVGAGI. CDR3 loop: CASSYGTGVYEQYF. The CDR3 DNA is TGTGCCAGCAGCTACGGGACAGGGGTCTACGAGCAGTACTTC.

The chain employs TRBV15 and TRBJ2-2, with D perhaps TRBD1 (5 bases). The germline V gene encodes CDR1 LNHNV and CDR2 YYDKDF (reference sequence). The CDR3 is 12 residues long. Between the trimmed V and J ends, which lost 9 bases and 2 bases, there was a span of 7 bases. This CDR3 is CATTDNTGELFF. CDR3 bases: TGTGCCACGACAGACAACACCGGGGAGCTGTTTTTT. The complete variable domain, with remaining parts taken from reference TRBV15 and TRBJ2-2, reads DAMVIQNPRYQVTQFGKPVTLSCSQTLNHNVMYWYQQKSSQAPKLLFHYYDKDFNNEADTPDNFQSRRPNTSFCFLDIRSPGLGDTAMYLCATTDNTGELFFGEGSRLTVL.

This sequence joins TRBV9 and TRBJ2-7; possibly TRBD2 for D (6 bases). The V and J ends lost 3 bases and 2 bases respectively, with 15 bases between them. Germline CDR1 SGDLS, CDR2 YYNGEE. The CDR3 has 15 amino acids. CDR3 nucleotides: TGTGCCAGCAGCGCTGGGACTGGCGGCACCTACGAGCAGTACTTC. Its protein is CASSAGTGGTYEQYF.

The chain recombines TRBV9 with TRBJ1-1, with 7 bases that match TRBD1. CDR1 SGDLS and CDR2 YYNGEE come from the germline V gene. The CDR3 is made up of 15 amino acids. V lost 0 bases, J lost 0 bases, and 2 bases stayed unmatched. The chain's CDR3 is CASSVGDSMNTEAFF. In DNA, the CDR3 is TGTGCCAGCAGCGTAGGGGACAGCATGAACACTGAAGCTTTCTTT. The whole variable domain, remainder taken from reference TRBV9 and TRBJ1-1, is DSGVTQTPKHLITATGQRVTLRCSPRSGDLSVYWYQQSLDQGLQFLIQYYNGEERAKGNILERFSAQQFPDLHSELNLSSLELGDSALYFCASSVGDSMNTEAFFGQGTRLTVV.

The V gene is TRBV5-6, the J gene TRBJ2-1, with 14 bases matching TRBD2. The germline gives CDR1 SGHDT, CDR2 YYEEEE. The CDR3 length is 18 residues. The V gene end was trimmed by 0 bases and the J gene end by 2 bases; junction bases not matched to a gene: 4. The CDR3 DNA is TGTGCCAGCAGCTTGGGGACTAGCGGGAGGAGAACCTACAATGAGCAGTTCTTC. Translating gives CASSLGTSGRRTYNEQFF.

V and J are TRBV19 and TRBJ2-1; 11 bases are shared with TRBD2. Germline CDR1 LNHDA, CDR2 SQIVND (reference sequence). With 4 bases clipped from V and 6 bases from J, the junction kept 5 bases outside the gene matches. The CDR3 contains 15 residues. The CDR3 nucleotides read TGTGCCAGTAGTACAACTAGCGGGAGTATCAATGAGCAGTTCTTC. Protein: CASSTTSGSINEQFF.

The rearrangement links TRBV5-5 to TRBJ2-6; possible D gene TRBD1, 6 bases. The V end lost 0 bases, the J end lost 0 bases, and 10 bases lay between the germline ends. Germline V gene data show CDR1 as SGHKS and CDR2 as YYEKEE (reference sequence). The CDR3 is 17 amino acids. CDR3 residues: CASSLAAGDSGANVLTF. CDR3 bases: TGTGCCAGCAGCTTGGCCGCAGGGGACTCTGGGGCCAACGTCCTGACTTTC.

Only a few counts were recorded for this clone. This chain uses TRBV29-1 with TRBJ1-2, with D maybe TRBD1 (6 bases). Germline V gene sequence: CDR1 SQVTM, CDR2 ANQGSEA. The CDR3 has 11 amino acids. Trimming cost V 2 bases and J 8 bases, with 9 bases left between them. CDR3 in DNA: TGCAGCGTTGAACCTGGACAGGGCTACACCTTC. Encoded protein: CSVEPGQGYTF.